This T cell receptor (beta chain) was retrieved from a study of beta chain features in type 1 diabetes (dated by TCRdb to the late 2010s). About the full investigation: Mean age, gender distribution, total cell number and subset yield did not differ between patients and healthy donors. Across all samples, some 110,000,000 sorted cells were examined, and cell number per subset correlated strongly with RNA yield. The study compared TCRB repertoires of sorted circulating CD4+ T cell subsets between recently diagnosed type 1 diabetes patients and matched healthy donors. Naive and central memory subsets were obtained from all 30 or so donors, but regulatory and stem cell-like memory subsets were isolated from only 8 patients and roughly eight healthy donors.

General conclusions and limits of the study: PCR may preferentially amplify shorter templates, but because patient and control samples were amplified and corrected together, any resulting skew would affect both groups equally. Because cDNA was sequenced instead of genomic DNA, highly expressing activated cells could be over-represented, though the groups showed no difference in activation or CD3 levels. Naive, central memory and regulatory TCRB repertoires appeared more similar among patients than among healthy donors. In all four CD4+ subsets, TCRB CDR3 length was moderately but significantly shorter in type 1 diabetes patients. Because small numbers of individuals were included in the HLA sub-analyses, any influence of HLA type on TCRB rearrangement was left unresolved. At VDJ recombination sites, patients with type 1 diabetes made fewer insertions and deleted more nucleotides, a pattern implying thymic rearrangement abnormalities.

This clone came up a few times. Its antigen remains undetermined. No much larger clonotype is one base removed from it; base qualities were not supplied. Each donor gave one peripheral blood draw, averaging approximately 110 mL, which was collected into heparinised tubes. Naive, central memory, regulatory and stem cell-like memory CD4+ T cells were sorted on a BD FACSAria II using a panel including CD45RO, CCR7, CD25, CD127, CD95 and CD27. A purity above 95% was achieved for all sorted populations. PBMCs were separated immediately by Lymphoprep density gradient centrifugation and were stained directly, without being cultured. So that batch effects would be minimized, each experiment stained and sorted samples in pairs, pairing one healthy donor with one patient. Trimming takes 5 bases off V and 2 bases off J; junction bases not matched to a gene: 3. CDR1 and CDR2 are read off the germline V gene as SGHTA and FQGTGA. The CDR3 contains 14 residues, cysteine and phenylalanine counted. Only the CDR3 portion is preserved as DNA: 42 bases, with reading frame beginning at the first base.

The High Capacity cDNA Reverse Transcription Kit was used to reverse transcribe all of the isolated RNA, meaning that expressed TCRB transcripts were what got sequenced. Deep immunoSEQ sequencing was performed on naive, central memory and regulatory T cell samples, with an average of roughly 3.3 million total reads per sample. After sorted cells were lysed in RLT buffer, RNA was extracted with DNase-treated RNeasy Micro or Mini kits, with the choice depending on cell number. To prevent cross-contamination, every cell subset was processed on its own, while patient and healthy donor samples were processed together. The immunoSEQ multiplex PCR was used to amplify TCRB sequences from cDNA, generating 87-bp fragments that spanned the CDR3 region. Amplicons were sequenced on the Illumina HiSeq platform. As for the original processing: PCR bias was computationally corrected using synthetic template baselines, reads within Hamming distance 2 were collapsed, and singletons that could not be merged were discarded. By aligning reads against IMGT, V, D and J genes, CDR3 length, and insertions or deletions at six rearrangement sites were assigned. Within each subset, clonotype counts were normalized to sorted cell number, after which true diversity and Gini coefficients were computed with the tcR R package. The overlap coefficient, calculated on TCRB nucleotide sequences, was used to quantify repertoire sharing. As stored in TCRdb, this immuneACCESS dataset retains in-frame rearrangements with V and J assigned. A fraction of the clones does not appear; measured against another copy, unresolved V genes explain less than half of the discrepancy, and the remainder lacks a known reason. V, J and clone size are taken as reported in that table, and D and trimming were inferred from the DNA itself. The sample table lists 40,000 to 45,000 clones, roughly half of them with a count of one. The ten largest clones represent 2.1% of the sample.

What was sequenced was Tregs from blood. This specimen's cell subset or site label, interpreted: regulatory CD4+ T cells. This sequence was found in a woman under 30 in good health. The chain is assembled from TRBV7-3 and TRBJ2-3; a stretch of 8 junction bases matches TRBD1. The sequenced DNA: TGTGCCAGCAGCCTCCAGGGGGCCACAGATACGCAGTATTTT. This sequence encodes CASSLQGATDTQYF.